Below, 27 T cell receptor beta chains from the same sample are listed, as sequenced in a study of blood T cells in healthy people across ages. The use of a sample-barcoded 5' primer and a J-beta primer mix characterized a second PCR of roughly 7 to 11 cycles. TCRdb processed the 5' RACE reads anew with MiXCR; each CDR3 protein has one entry. The data hold approximately 900,000 distinct CDR3 sequences, with roughly 52% observed a single time. The source material was blood. These receptors were taken from a man aged 25 to 45 in good health.

V gene TRBV7-2 combines with J gene TRBJ2-7; D gene unclear. The CDR3 sequence is 14 residues long. Per germline, CDR1 SGHTA and CDR2 FQGNSA. The V end was cut by 2 bases, the J end by 4 bases, with 12 bases between. The DNA of the CDR3 is TGTGCCAGCAGCTTATTGGTCCAGATGTACGAGCAGTACTTC. This sequence encodes CASSLLVQMYEQYF. Complete variable domain (other parts from reference TRBV7-2 and TRBJ2-7): GAGVSQSPSNKVTEKGKDVELRCDPISGHTALYWYRQSLGQGLEFLIYFQGNSAPDKSGLPSDRFSAERTGGSVSTLTIQRTQQEDSAVYLCASSLLVQMYEQYFGPGTRLTVT.

The V call is TRBV6-1, the J call TRBJ2-1; a possible D gene is TRBD1 (6 bases). Deletions cut 6 bases from V and 5 bases from J, with 11 bases between. CDR1 and CDR2 from the germline V gene are MNHNS and SASEGT. The CDR3 spans 13 residues. The CDR3 spells CASRTGPHNEQFF. Here the CDR3 DNA reads TGTGCCAGCAGGACAGGTCCCCACAATGAGCAGTTCTTC.

Note on this clonotype: A much larger clone lies a single base off, so this may be a read error. The rearrangement uses TRBV11-3 and TRBJ2-5; D is possibly TRBD1 (5 bases). Judging by the DNA end, TRBJ2-7 fits better; the J call may be wrong. The CDR3 length is 15 residues. Germline-derived CDR1 and CDR2 are SGHNT and YENEEA. CDR3 DNA sequence: TGTGCCAGCAGCCTTCGATCGACAGTTTCCCACGAGCAGTACTTC. Translation gives CASSLRSTVSHEQYF.

This clonotype was observed once. The rearrangement links TRBV6-2 or TRBV6-3 to TRBJ2-1, with 7 bases aligning to TRBD2. Germline trimming cut 6 bases from V and 8 bases from J; bases unmatched to any gene: 10. Germline assignment: CDR1 MNHEY and CDR2 SVGEGT. The CDR3 length is 14 residues. CDR3 region: CASSPDTSVDEQFF. CDR3 in DNA: TGTGCCAGCAGCCCGGACACTAGCGTGGATGAGCAGTTCTTC.

A few counts support this clonotype. This chain uses TRBV20-1 with TRBJ2-7; D may match TRBD1 or TRBD2 (7 bases each). Deletions cut 3 bases from V and 1 base from J, with 16 bases between. CDR1 and CDR2 from the germline V gene are DFQATT and SNEGSKA (reference sequence). CDR3 size: 15 residues. The CDR3 DNA reads as TGCAGTGCTAGTGACCCCAGGGGGGGTTCCTACGAGCAGTACTTC. It specifies CSASDPRGGSYEQYF.

The chain links TRBV6-1 to TRBJ2-3, with D possibly TRBD2 on 6 matching bases. Germline assignment: CDR1 MNHNS and CDR2 SASEGT. The CDR3 contains 13 residues. V was clipped by 3 bases and J by 5 bases, with 9 bases between them. DNA of the CDR3: TGTGCCAGCAGTGAGCAGGGAGGAGATACGCAGTATTTT. Amino acids: CASSEQGGDTQYF.

The chain links TRBV9 to TRBJ1-5; tentatively, D is TRBD1 (6 bases). The V gene lost 4 bases and the J gene lost 3 bases, with 14 bases spanning the gap. This CDR3 has 15 amino acids. Germline CDR1 and CDR2: SGDLS and YYNGEE. The CDR3 nucleotides are TGTGCCAGCAGCCCTGACAGGACCACCAATCAGCCCCAGCATTTT. This encodes CASSPDRTTNQPQHF.

This chain connects TRBV7-9 to TRBJ2-3, with 9 bases fitting TRBD2. V lost 2 bases to trimming and J lost 4 bases; unmatched junction nucleotides: 7. Per germline, CDR1 SEHNR and CDR2 FQNEAQ (reference sequence). This CDR3 has 16 residues. CDR3 protein: CASSLIAAGGADTQYF. CDR3 bases: TGTGCCAGCAGCTTAATTGCAGCGGGGGGCGCAGATACGCAGTATTTT.

In this sample, this clonotype turned up a few times. CDR3 region: CASSVGTSGYEQFF. Here the CDR3 DNA reads TGTGCCAGCAGCGTAGGGACTAGCGGATATGAGCAGTTCTTC. V and J are TRBV21-1 and TRBJ2-1; no check of the table's D call, TRBD2, against the DNA was made. TRBV21-1 is tagged as a pseudogene. This CDR3 comprises 14 residues.

About this clonotype: One end of the junction is discordant with germline, which a read error may explain. The J gene is TRBJ2-7, the V gene TRBV4-1; TRBD1 matches at 9 bases. The CDR3 spans 15 residues. Germline V gene data show CDR1 as MGHRA and CDR2 as YSYEKL. The CDR3 DNA sequence: TGCGCCCGCAGCCATACTCGGGGACAGGGTTACGAGCAGTACTTC. Amino acid sequence: CARSHTRGQGYEQYF.

The chain combines TRBV28 with TRBJ1-2; 9 bases agree with TRBD1. Germline V gives CDR1 MDHEN, CDR2 SYDVKM. J lost 8 bases, V lost 5 bases, and 15 bases had no gene match. The CDR3 is 16 amino acids. The CDR3 here is CASSTTGGGQSRGYTF. In DNA form, the CDR3 reads TGTGCCAGCAGTACTACAGGGGGCGGTCAGTCTAGAGGCTACACCTTC.

The chain links TRBV15 to TRBJ1-4, with TRBD1 matching 9 bases. The ends lost 0 bases at V and 6 bases at J; junction bases unmatched: 5. CDR3 length: 16 amino acids. CDR1 is LNHNV, CDR2 YYDKDF, per germline (reference sequence). The CDR3 protein is CATSRDPGTGYEKLFF. For the CDR3, the DNA is TGTGCCACCAGCAGAGATCCCGGGACAGGGTATGAAAAACTGTTTTTT. The full variable domain, completed using reference TRBV15 and TRBJ1-4, is DAMVIQNPRYQVTQFGKPVTLSCSQTLNHNVMYWYQQKSSQAPKLLFHYYDKDFNNEADTPDNFQSRRPNTSFCFLDIRSPGLGDTAMYLCATSRDPGTGYEKLFFGSGTQLSVL.

The chain combines TRBV29-1 with TRBJ1-2; 10 bases agree with TRBD1. The CDR3 contains 14 residues. The V gene's germline CDR1 is SQVTM and CDR2 ANQGSEA. V trimming: 4 bases; J trimming: 5 bases; junction bases outside the gene matches: 7. The CDR3 DNA follows: TGCAGCGTTGCGCGGACAGGGGGGAGTTATGGCTACACCTTC. Translated, it gives CSVARTGGSYGYTF.

The chain is built from TRBV20-1 and TRBJ2-3; 7 positions match TRBD2. With 5 bases clipped from V and 0 bases from J, the junction kept 8 bases outside the gene matches. The CDR3 spans 15 residues. Germline V gene data show CDR1 as DFQATT and CDR2 as SNEGSKA (reference sequence). CDR3 coding DNA: TGCAGTGCTGGTCAACCAGCGGGGAGCACAGATACGCAGTATTTT. Translating gives CSAGQPAGSTDTQYF.

Concerning this clonotype itself: This clone may be a read error of a much larger clone one base away. This sequence joins TRBV29-1 and TRBJ2-7; D is uncertain. CDR1 and CDR2 from the germline V gene are SQVTM and ANQGSEA. This CDR3 comprises 11 residues. CDR3 nucleotides: TGCAGCGGTGAAGGGTCCTACGAGCAGTACTTC. Translating gives CSGEGSYEQYF.

The chain employs TRBV5-1 and TRBJ2-3; D is possibly TRBD1 or TRBD2 (5 bases each). The germline CDR1 and CDR2 sequences are SGHRS and YFSETQ. The CDR3 runs to 15 residues. V lost 7 bases, J lost 4 bases, and 19 bases lay in between. The CDR3 loop is CASCRDGSSADTQYF. The CDR3, as DNA: TGCGCCAGCTGTAGGGACGGAAGCTCTGCAGATACGCAGTATTTT.

This clonotype was found a few times. V is TRBV24-1 and J is TRBJ2-7; D is undetermined. The J call may be in error: the DNA end matches TRBJ2-5 better. Looked up from germline, CDR1 is KGHDR and CDR2 is SFDVKD. This CDR3 comprises 16 residues. The CDR3 DNA follows: TGTGCCACCAGTGATTTCGCTAGAGGAGCTTTGGAGACCCAGTACTTC. Translation gives CATSDFARGALETQYF.

This chain uses TRBV27 with TRBJ1-2; tentative D call: TRBD1 (5 bases). Germline values: CDR1 MNHEY, CDR2 SMNVEV (reference sequence). V lost 5 bases, J lost 3 bases, and 10 bases lay in between. The CDR3 is 13 amino acids. This CDR3 reads CASSRTSDYGYTF. In DNA form, the CDR3 reads TGTGCCAGCAGTCGGACAAGTGACTATGGCTACACCTTC.

Only a few counts were recorded for this clonotype. The chain uses TRBV20-1 and TRBJ2-3; D is uncertain. CDR1 DFQATT and CDR2 SNEGSKA come from the germline V gene (reference sequence). The CDR3 extends over 10 amino acids. Trimming shortened V by 1 base and J by 8 bases, and 4 bases separated the two germline ends. CDR3 amino acids: CSARGVTQYF. CDR3 DNA: TGCAGTGCTAGAGGCGTTACGCAGTATTTT.

The rearrangement links TRBV29-1 to TRBJ2-7, with 7 positions matching TRBD1. Per germline, CDR1 SQVTM and CDR2 ANQGSEA. V lost 6 bases to trimming and J lost 4 bases; unmatched junction nucleotides: 9. The CDR3 is 13 residues long. CDR3 nucleotides: TGCAGCGTCAGGGGGAATATCGATTACGAGCAGTACTTC. This codes for CSVRGNIDYEQYF.

V is TRBV10-3 and J is TRBJ2-1; 11 bases align to TRBD2. The CDR3 contains 15 residues. The V segment lost 4 bases and the J segment 8 bases; nucleotides outside the gene matches: 7. Germline V gives CDR1 ENHRY, CDR2 SYGVKD. This CDR3 is CAISARSGGDDEQFF. CDR3 in DNA: TGTGCCATCAGTGCCCGTAGCGGGGGGGACGATGAGCAGTTCTTC.

J is TRBJ2-4 and V is TRBV3-1; 7 bases agree with TRBD1. The last part of the DNA fits TRBJ2-7 better; the J call may be wrong. The germline V gene encodes CDR1 LGHDT and CDR2 YNNKEL (reference sequence). The CDR3 is 14 amino acids. The CDR3 DNA is TGTGCCAGCAGCCTTAGCCGGGACAGTCGCGAGCAGTACTTC. Amino acid sequence: CASSLSRDSREQYF.

This clonotype was counted a few times. This chain's CDR3 is CASSAEIQYF. The DNA for the CDR3 is TGTGCCAGCAGTGCTGAGATTCAGTACTTC. The genes are TRBV6-1 and TRBJ2-4; D remains ambiguous. V was clipped by 4 bases and J by 10 bases, with 5 bases between them. Germline V CDR1 and CDR2: MNHNS, SASEGT. The CDR3 runs to 10 residues.

The chain couples TRBV7-3 to TRBJ2-1, with D tentatively TRBD2 (7 bases). TRBJ2-7 matches the DNA end more closely, so the J call is doubtful. Germline V gene sequence: CDR1 SGHTA, CDR2 FQGTGA. The CDR3 is 15 residues long. The CDR3 DNA reads TGTGCCAGCAGGAGGGGGAGGGGGATTACAGATGAGCAGTACTTC. It is translated as CASRRGRGITDEQYF.

Notes on this clonotype: This sequence may be a read error, since a much larger clone differs from it by one base. The gene calls are TRBV6-5 and TRBJ1-2, with D possibly matching TRBD1 (5 bases). CDR3 length: 13 residues. Germline-derived CDR1 and CDR2 are MNHEY and SVGAGI. Trimming removed 6 bases from V and 4 bases from J, with 12 bases in between. The CDR3 nucleotides are TGTGCCAGCAGGCCCGACAGTAGCTATGGCTACACCTTC. Translating gives CASRPDSSYGYTF.

The genes are TRBV3-1 and TRBJ2-6; D may be TRBD2 (5 bases). Germline V CDR1 and CDR2: LGHDT, YNNKEL (reference sequence). The CDR3 length is 16 residues. The ends were cut back, 1 base at V and 0 bases at J, with 7 bases in the middle. The DNA of the CDR3 is TGTGCCAGCAGCCAAGTTCGGGACTCTGGGGCCAACGTCCTGACTTTC. It codes for CASSQVRDSGANVLTF.

This clonotype was seen only a few times. The chain has TRBV29-1 and TRBJ2-3, with TRBD1 identical over 7 bases. Germline loops: CDR1 SQVTM, CDR2 ANQGSEA. V lost 0 bases, J lost 0 bases, and 3 bases stayed unmatched. The length of the CDR3 is 15 residues. CDR3 coding DNA: TGCAGCGTTGAAGACCAGGACAGGAGCACAGATACGCAGTATTTT. Its protein is CSVEDQDRSTDTQYF.